A single sample gave rise to the 8 T cell receptor beta chains below, sequenced in a study of CD8 T cells in Susac syndrome (dated by TCRdb to between 2019 and 2020). Library prep was done by the immunoSEQ multiplex PCR assay. RNA was extracted using the RNeasy kit, and about 0.45 to 1 ug of the RNA was reverse transcribed with random hexamers. Using fastp trimming at Q25 and MiXCR clonotype assembly, TCRdb reanalyzed the public sequencing data and kept in-frame beta chains. Every distinct CDR3 protein forms one entry, paired with its most common genes and DNA. The sample data list hundreds of thousands of distinct CDR3 sequences, and almost 85% of these were observed just once. The top ten clonotypes cover roughly 0.22% of the sample. Sequencing used CD8+ T cells from PBMCs. The receptor source for this set is a human donor with multiple sclerosis.

This sequence joins TRBV5-4 and TRBJ2-1; the match to TRBD2 covers 8 bases. This CDR3 is built from 15 residues. Germline V lookup: CDR1 SGHNT, CDR2 YYREEE (reference sequence). V lost 4 bases and J lost 8; bases outside the gene matches: 11. The CDR3 reads CASSHTSGEGDEQFF. The DNA of the CDR3 is TGTGCCAGCAGCCACACTAGCGGAGAAGGTGATGAGCAGTTCTTC.

The J gene is TRBJ2-7, the V gene TRBV29-1, with a possible D match to TRBD2 (6 bases). V lost 4 bases and J lost 4, with 11 bases in between. Germline-derived CDR1 and CDR2 are SQVTM and ANQGSEA. The CDR3 totals 12 residues. CDR3 sequence: CSVAVRGYEQYF. CDR3 DNA: TGCAGCGTTGCCGTCCGGGGGTACGAGCAGTACTTC.

This rearrangement joins TRBV20-1 to TRBJ2-1, with D unclear. CDR1 and CDR2 (germline): DFQATT, SNEGSKA (reference sequence). There are 12 residues in the CDR3. V lost 3 bases and J 2 bases, leaving 5 bases between the germline ends. CDR3 nucleotide sequence: TGCAGTGCTAGCATTCCCTACAATGAGCAGTTCTTC. Protein sequence: CSASIPYNEQFF.

The chain uses TRBV6-2 or TRBV6-3 and TRBJ2-2; 7 bases map to TRBD1. Per germline, CDR1 MNHEY and CDR2 SVGEGT. With 8 bases clipped from V and 2 bases from J, the junction kept 8 bases outside the gene matches. The CDR3 runs to 15 residues. The DNA for the CDR3 is TGTGCCAGCGGATACAGGGGTCTTAACACCGGGGAGCTGTTTTTT. Translation: CASGYRGLNTGELFF.

The chain couples TRBV15 to TRBJ2-3, with D perhaps matching TRBD2 (5 bases). Between the trimmed V and J ends, which lost 5 bases and 4 bases, there was a span of 13 bases. CDR3 size: 14 residues. Germline CDR1 and CDR2: LNHNV and YYDKDF (reference sequence). The CDR3 loop reads CATSDRGNADTQYF. CDR3 in DNA: TGTGCCACCAGCGATCGGGGAAATGCAGATACGCAGTATTTT.

This clonotype was picked up a small number of times. This chain connects TRBV28 to TRBJ1-5; possible D gene TRBD1, 6 bases. Germline CDR1 reads MDHEN; CDR2 reads SYDVKM. The CDR3 runs 15 residues. Trimming pared 2 bases from V and 3 bases from J, leaving 11 bases between. The CDR3 DNA sequence: TGTGCCAGCAGTTTACAGGGGACCTCCAATCAGCCCCAGCATTTT. Its protein is CASSLQGTSNQPQHF.

The J gene is TRBJ2-1, the V gene TRBV10-1; 8 positions match TRBD2. J gave up 6 bases and V 2 bases, and 9 bases lay outside the gene matches. The V gene's germline CDR1 is WNHNN and CDR2 SYGVQD (reference sequence). This CDR3 contains 16 residues. The DNA for the CDR3 is TGCGCCAGCAGTGAGGCCCGACTAGCGATTCGCAATGAGCAGTTCTTC. Translating gives CASSEARLAIRNEQFF.

The DNA for the CDR3 is TGCAGCCTGTGGAGGGGGGGCGAGAATGAGCAGTTCTTC. Its translation is CSLWRGGENEQFF. The chain carries TRBV29-1 and TRBJ2-1, with D possibly TRBD2 on 7 matching bases. The V gene lost 8 bases and the J gene lost 7 bases, with 18 bases spanning the gap. Germline V gene data show CDR1 as SQVTM and CDR2 as ANQGSEA. The CDR3 is made up of 13 amino acids.